Detailed here is one TCR beta chain. Its antigen is as yet unknown. The data were produced by immunoSEQ multiplex PCR, yet TCRdb's version contains in-frame clones alone and is incomplete. In the table there are some 11,000 clones, 71% of which are singletons. The sample originates from a study of T cell clones after liver transplantation. The overall study: Pre-transplant mixed lymphocyte reactions yielded third-party-reactive TCRbeta sequences as comparators for graft-donor-reactive sequences.

Study-level results: Donor-reactive sequences fell more than third party-reactive ones, suggesting partial deletion. Graft donor-reactive T cells possibly entered the graft instead of undergoing deletion.

The sample here was CD4+ T cells from blood, taken approximately 29 months after liver transplant. The TCR originated in a human patient who received a liver transplant. Some T cells may have originated in the graft donor.

CDR3 nucleotides: TGTGCCAGTGGAGAGGGAGGCTCCTACAATGAGCAGTTCTTC. Protein sequence: CASGEGGSYNEQFF. The V call is TRBV19, the J call TRBJ2-1, with D perhaps matching TRBD2 (6 bases). The CDR3 consists of 14 residues. V lost 8 bases and J 0 bases, leaving 11 bases between the germline ends. The germline V gene encodes CDR1 LNHDA and CDR2 SQIVND (reference sequence).